Shown below are 31 T cell receptor beta chains from a single sample sequenced in a study of OX40 agonist ivuxolimab in advanced cancers. This table comes from immunoSEQ multiplex PCR, and its TCRdb copy is limited to in-frame clones, with some not included. The data contain fewer than 40,000 clones, around four fifths of them singletons. The sequencing here drew on CD4+ or CD8+ T cells sorted from blood, taken in a trial of the OX40 agonist ivuxolimab. Receptors were obtained from an adult with an advanced solid tumor such as melanoma, head and neck, liver or kidney cancer.

J is TRBJ2-3 and V is TRBV9; 12 bases align to TRBD2. The germline V gene encodes CDR1 SGDLS and CDR2 YYNGEE. V shed 4 bases, J shed 3 bases, and the junction held 6 bases outside the gene matches. This CDR3 is 16 amino acids long. CDR3 DNA sequence: TGTGCCAGCAGCCTTTCGACTAGCGGGGGAACAGATACGCAGTATTTT. Translated, it gives CASSLSTSGGTDTQYF.

The chain employs TRBV15 and TRBJ2-5; D is ambiguous. CDR3 size: 16 residues. CDR1 and CDR2 from the germline V gene are LNHNV and YYDKDF (reference sequence). Between the trimmed V and J ends, which lost 0 bases and 4 bases, there was a span of 15 bases. The CDR3 nucleotides are TGTGCCACCAGCAGAGACTACTCGCCGTGGGCAGAGACCCAGTACTTC. Translated, it gives CATSRDYSPWAETQYF.

CDR3 protein: CASSSSGTGYGYTF. In DNA, the CDR3 is TGTGCCAGCAGCTCTTCCGGGACAGGGTATGGCTACACCTTC. The rearrangement links TRBV11-2 to TRBJ1-2, with 9 bases matching TRBD1. Germline-derived CDR1 and CDR2 are SGHAT and FQNNGV. The V and J ends lost 4 bases and 5 bases, in that order; junction bases with no gene match: 5. The CDR3 is 14 residues long.

The rearrangement links TRBV30 to TRBJ2-6; D gene ambiguous. Germline V gene data show CDR1 as GTSNPN and CDR2 as SVGIG (reference sequence). Trimming stripped 0 bases from V and 4 bases from J, with 10 bases between. The CDR3 runs to 15 residues. CDR3 residues: CAWSVKGSGANVLTF. The CDR3 nucleotides are TGTGCCTGGAGTGTAAAAGGTTCGGGGGCCAACGTCCTGACTTTC.

This sequence joins TRBV2 and TRBJ2-2, with TRBD2 as a possible D gene (5 bases). Trimming left V 0 bases short and J 7 bases short, with 9 bases between. Germline V gene data show CDR1 as SNHLY and CDR2 as FYNNEI. The CDR3 is made up of 14 amino acids. The CDR3 region is CASSEAVGSGELFF. DNA of the CDR3: TGTGCCAGCAGTGAAGCGGTAGGGAGCGGGGAGCTGTTTTTT.

V gene TRBV4-1 combines with J gene TRBJ2-1, with 9 bases aligning to TRBD2. The germline CDR1 and CDR2 sequences are MGHRA and YSYEKL. This CDR3 is built from 15 residues. With V trimmed by 0 bases and J by 12 bases, 9 bases remained unmatched. CDR3 amino acids: CASSQEAQRGAAQFF. The DNA of the CDR3 is TGCGCCAGCAGCCAAGAGGCCCAGCGGGGGGCAGCGCAGTTCTTC.

V is TRBV6-5 and J is TRBJ2-7; the match to TRBD1 covers 10 bases. V lost 2 bases to trimming and J lost 3 bases; unmatched junction nucleotides: 4. This CDR3 comprises 15 residues. Per the germline V gene, CDR1 is MNHEY and CDR2 is SVGAGI. CDR3 nucleotides: TGTGCCAGCAGTTACCTCGGGACAGGGGACTACGAGCAGTACTTC. Translated, it gives CASSYLGTGDYEQYF.

This sequence joins TRBV28 and TRBJ2-5; tentative D call: TRBD2 (6 bases). The end of the DNA aligns better with TRBJ2-7, so the J call may be wrong. The germline gives CDR1 MDHEN, CDR2 SYDVKM. There are 14 residues in the CDR3. CDR3 bases: TGTGCCAGCGGAGGGGCAGCTCGGTACTACGAGCAGTACTTC. Translating gives CASGGAARYYEQYF.

This clone has just one count. The V and J genes are TRBV7-3 and TRBJ1-1; D might be TRBD1 (6 bases). Germline V gene sequence: CDR1 SGHTA, CDR2 FQGTGA. The CDR3 totals 14 residues. V was trimmed by 5 bases and J by 0 bases, leaving 10 bases between them. CDR3 DNA: TGTGCCAGCAGCCCCGGACAGTTGAACACTGAAGCTTTCTTT. As protein: CASSPGQLNTEAFF.

The chain carries TRBV2 and TRBJ1-1; no firm D call. V was pared by 8 bases and J by 0 bases, with 7 bases between. The CDR3 contains 12 residues. Germline V gene lookup returns CDR1 SNHLY and CDR2 FYNNEI. In DNA, the CDR3 is TGTGCCAGCGAGGTGGTGAACACTGAAGCTTTCTTT. Translation: CASEVVNTEAFF.

The chain uses TRBV4-1 and TRBJ2-1, with 7 nucleotides matching TRBD2. CDR3 size: 18 residues. The germline gives CDR1 MGHRA, CDR2 YSYEKL. Trimming removed 1 base from V and 7 bases from J; junction bases left unmatched: 16. This chain's CDR3 is CASSQVRGLGGSQNEQFF. The CDR3 nucleotides read TGCGCCAGCAGCCAAGTTAGAGGTCTGGGCGGGAGCCAAAATGAGCAGTTCTTC.

The chain links TRBV6-5 to TRBJ2-3; 11 nucleotides match TRBD2. The CDR3 contains 15 residues. Trimming at V came to 8 bases and at J to 2 bases, leaving 6 bases not matched to a gene. Germline V gene data show CDR1 as MNHEY and CDR2 as SVGAGI. This CDR3 is CASQWTSGHTDTQYF. CDR3 bases: TGTGCCAGCCAATGGACTAGCGGGCACACAGATACGCAGTATTTT.

The CDR3, as DNA: TGTGCCAGCAGCGTAGGACTAGCGGGGGGGAACACAGATACGCAGTATTTT. This sequence encodes CASSVGLAGGNTDTQYF. This chain links TRBV9 with TRBJ2-3, with 14 bases lining up with TRBD2. CDR3 length: 17 residues. V trimming: 0 bases; J trimming: 2 bases; junction bases outside the gene matches: 2. Germline lookup yields CDR1 SGDLS and CDR2 YYNGEE.

This chain connects TRBV5-5 to TRBJ1-2, with a weak D call TRBD1 (6 bases). Germline CDR1 and CDR2: SGHKS and YYEKEE (reference sequence). The CDR3 loop spans 15 amino acids. Trimming stripped 6 bases from V and 4 bases from J, with 19 bases between. The CDR3 loop reads CASTKDTTGPYGYTF. The CDR3 nucleotides read TGTGCCAGCACCAAGGATACCACAGGGCCCTATGGCTACACCTTC.

In its sample, this clone is medium-sized. V is TRBV7-9 and J is TRBJ2-2, with D maybe TRBD2 (5 bases). CDR1 and CDR2 from the germline V gene are SEHNR and FQNEAQ (reference sequence). Trimming took 3 bases from V and 1 from J, leaving 6 bases between them. The CDR3 has 14 amino acids. The CDR3 DNA reads TGTGCCAGCAGCTTGGGAGTGAACACCGGGGAGCTGTTTTTT. Translated, it gives CASSLGVNTGELFF.

In DNA form, the CDR3 reads TGTGCCATCAGCACGGGACAGGGAGGGACAGATACGCAGTATTTT. Its protein is CAISTGQGGTDTQYF. The rearrangement joins TRBV10-3 to TRBJ2-3; 9 nucleotides match TRBD1. V lost 6 bases to trimming and J lost 3 bases; unmatched junction nucleotides: 7. This CDR3 is 15 amino acids long. The V gene's germline CDR1 is ENHRY and CDR2 SYGVKD.

The rearrangement links TRBV28 to TRBJ1-2; 8 bases match TRBD1. V was pared by 4 bases and J by 4 bases, with 8 bases of the junction left unmatched. Germline CDR1 reads MDHEN; CDR2 reads SYDVKM. The CDR3 is made up of 15 amino acids. CDR3 in amino acids: CASSSILTGAYGYTF. The DNA of the CDR3 is TGTGCCAGCAGTTCTATCTTGACAGGGGCCTATGGCTACACCTTC.

The chain combines TRBV19 with TRBJ1-3; TRBD1 matches 7 bases. Germline loops: CDR1 LNHDA, CDR2 SQIVND (reference sequence). The ends lost 8 bases at V and 4 bases at J; junction bases unmatched: 8. This CDR3 is built from 14 residues. CDR3 protein: CASCYRGAGNTIYF. In DNA form, the CDR3 reads TGTGCCAGTTGCTACAGGGGAGCGGGAAACACCATATATTTT. Full variable domain (rest looked up from reference TRBV19 and TRBJ1-3): DGGITQSPKYLFRKEGQNVTLSCEQNLNHDAMYWYRQDPGQGLRLIYYSQIVNDFQKGDIAEGYSVSREKKESFPLTVTSAQKNPTAFYLCASCYRGAGNTIYFGEGSWLTVV.

This clone was counted a few times. V gene TRBV7-6 combines with J gene TRBJ2-3, with D hard to call. The V end lost 2 bases, the J end lost 5 bases, and 8 bases lay between the germline ends. Germline assignment: CDR1 SGHVS and CDR2 FNYEAQ. The CDR3 has 13 amino acids. The chain's CDR3 is CASSLQSGDTQYF. The CDR3 region has the DNA TGTGCCAGCAGCTTACAGTCCGGAGATACGCAGTATTTT.

The V and J genes are TRBV28 and TRBJ1-6; the D is unclear. Per the germline V gene, CDR1 is MDHEN and CDR2 is SYDVKM. This CDR3 spans 16 amino acids. The V end lost 4 bases, the J end lost 0 bases, and 10 bases lay between the germline ends. DNA of the CDR3: TGTGCCAGCAGTTCAACAGATAGCTCCTATAATTCACCCCTCCACTTT. Encoded protein: CASSSTDSSYNSPLHF.

This clone showed up just a few times. This rearrangement joins TRBV6-5 to TRBJ2-1; tentative D call: TRBD2 (6 bases). Germline V CDR1 and CDR2: MNHEY, SVGAGI. The ends were cut back, 6 bases at V and 7 bases at J, with 16 bases in the middle. The CDR3 is 14 residues long. The CDR3 nucleotides read TGTGCCAGCAGCCTACGGGGAGGTCCAAATGAGCAGTTCTTC. The encoded protein is CASSLRGGPNEQFF.

The chain joins TRBV19 to TRBJ2-2; TRBD1 matches 9 bases. Trimming took 8 bases from V and 7 from J; bases not matched to a gene: 2. This CDR3 is 12 amino acids long. The germline gives CDR1 LNHDA, CDR2 SQIVND (reference sequence). The CDR3 DNA reads TGTGCCAGTGGGACAGGGATCGGGGAGCTGTTTTTT. It yields the protein CASGTGIGELFF.

This chain joins TRBV2 and TRBJ2-1, with 8 bases lining up with TRBD2. Germline lookup yields CDR1 SNHLY and CDR2 FYNNEI. The trim removed 7 bases at V and 8 bases at J, leaving 7 bases unmatched. The CDR3 spans 13 residues. CDR3 coding DNA: TGTGCCAGCAACGACGGGAGGGAAGATGAGCAGTTCTTC. It yields the protein CASNDGREDEQFF.

This clone was seen more than once but under ten times. The chain employs TRBV10-3 and TRBJ2-2; possibly TRBD2 for D (6 bases). The germline V gene encodes CDR1 ENHRY and CDR2 SYGVKD. This CDR3 spans 15 amino acids. The V end lost 3 bases, the J end lost 4 bases, and 12 bases lay between the germline ends. The CDR3 DNA sequence: TGTGCCATCAGTGACCCCGGGAGAGCCACCGGGGAGCTGTTTTTT. It is translated as CAISDPGRATGELFF.

This rearrangement joins TRBV7-8 to TRBJ2-7; TRBD1 agrees at 9 bases. Germline V gives CDR1 SGHVS, CDR2 FQNEAQ. After removal of 1 base from V and 2 bases from J, the junction contained 3 bases not matched to a gene. This CDR3 has 15 residues. The CDR3 region is CASSLGGQGTYEQYF. In DNA form, the CDR3 reads TGTGCCAGCAGCTTAGGGGGACAGGGAACCTACGAGCAGTACTTC.

The rearrangement uses TRBV28 and TRBJ2-3, with 13 nucleotides matching TRBD2. The CDR3 length is 16 residues. CDR1 is MDHEN, CDR2 SYDVKM, per germline. Unmatched junction bases numbered 4, after V lost 5 bases and J lost 2 bases. The CDR3 is CASSPTSGGHTDTQYF. In nucleotides, the CDR3 is TGTGCCAGCAGTCCGACTAGCGGGGGGCACACAGATACGCAGTATTTT.

V is TRBV4-1 and J is TRBJ2-3, with D tentatively TRBD2 (6 bases). This CDR3 region has 14 residues. Between the trimmed V and J ends, which lost 6 bases and 5 bases, there was a span of 15 bases. CDR1 and CDR2 from the germline V gene are MGHRA and YSYEKL. Here the CDR3 reads CASSRGRGGDTQYF. As DNA, the CDR3 is TGCGCCAGCAGTCGGGGTAGGGGAGGAGATACGCAGTATTTT.

Remarks on this clone: This CDR3 is also generated by other DNA sequences in the sample. The rearrangement uses TRBV11-2 and TRBJ2-1; TRBD2 aligns across 10 bases. The germline CDR1 and CDR2 sequences are SGHAT and FQNNGV. V shed 4 bases, J shed 6 bases, and the junction held 6 bases outside the gene matches. The CDR3 sequence is 15 residues long. The CDR3 loop reads CASSSLAGASNEQFF. The CDR3 coding sequence is TGTGCCAGCAGCTCCCTAGCGGGAGCCTCCAATGAGCAGTTCTTC.

The rearrangement uses TRBV28 and TRBJ1-2; D unclear. CDR3 size: 11 residues. CDR1 is MDHEN, CDR2 SYDVKM, per germline. Trimming took 5 bases from V and 5 from J, leaving 6 bases between them. CDR3 sequence (DNA): TGTGCCAGCAGTGGGCTATATGGCTACACCTTC. Amino acids: CASSGLYGYTF.

The chain joins TRBV6-5 to TRBJ1-5; possibly TRBD1 for D (6 bases). The length of the CDR3 is 15 residues. CDR1 is MNHEY, CDR2 SVGAGI, per germline. Trimming cost V 4 bases and J 1 base, with 11 bases left between them. CDR3 loop: CASSSGTTSNQPQHF. CDR3 bases: TGTGCCAGCAGTTCCGGGACAACGAGCAATCAGCCCCAGCATTTT.

The chain joins TRBV4-1 to TRBJ2-5, with D possibly called TRBD1 or TRBD2 (5 bases each). The CDR3 has 17 residues. Germline CDR1 is MGHRA and CDR2 is YSYEKL. Trimming pared 4 bases from V and 3 bases from J, leaving 21 bases between. The DNA of the CDR3 is TGCGCCAGCAGCCCCAAATGGTATTCCCTGGGGGAAGAGACCCAGTACTTC. This translates into CASSPKWYSLGEETQYF.